The entry below describes one T cell receptor beta chain. Its target is unknown. TCRdb keeps only in-frame clones here, not all; method: immunoSEQ multiplex PCR. The repertoire holds 2 million to 3 million clones, roughly nine tenths seen once, with 0.14% in the top ten. The data are from a study of shared clonotypes between healthy human individuals. Study details: Three plates were used per donor for CD4 naive, three for CD4 memory, two for CD8 naive and one for CD8 memory.

The CDR3 runs to 14 residues. Per the germline V gene, CDR1 is SQVTM and CDR2 is ANQGSEA. V lost 6 bases and J lost 6; bases outside the gene matches: 6. Broader study findings: Memory subsets generally showed lower estimated richness than naive subsets. The sharing of 5% to 6.5% of naive CD4 clonotypes was seen across a few donors.

This TCR was sampled from a man aged 18 to 35 in good health. Sequencing was carried out using naive CD4+ T cells sorted from blood. Subset denoted: CD45RA+ positively selected. This rearrangement joins TRBV29-1 to TRBJ2-1; TRBD2 agrees at 12 bases. The CDR3 DNA reads TGCAGCGTCCCCACTAGCGGGGGGCCCAATGAGCAGTTCTTC. This codes for CSVPTSGGPNEQFF.